This T cell receptor beta chain was found in a study of T cell repertoires in cytomegalovirus infection. Study as a whole: It was the public TCR beta signatures that indicated both CMV infection and matching HLA type. General study results and limits: Dominant in the ex vivo response were TCR beta clonotypes restricted by HLA-C and specific for CMV.

A single record per CDR3 protein comes from TCRdb applying MiXCR to the reads. The sample records approximately 990,000 distinct CDR3 sequences, 30% to 40% being singletons. Notes on this clonotype: Its antigen is not known.

The CDR3 consists of 13 residues. Germline loops: CDR1 SEHNR, CDR2 FQNEAQ (reference sequence). V lost 5 bases and J 1 base, leaving 6 bases between the germline ends. The sequencing used cultured CD8+ T cells from PBMCs, collected from culture after CMV antigen stimulation. The TCR was taken from a human donor in good health (CMV status not recorded). Some clones in this sample may be carry-over from other donors' samples. The rearrangement uses TRBV7-9 and TRBJ1-3; D is undetermined. Here the CDR3 reads CASSQESGNTIYF. The DNA of the CDR3 is TGTGCCAGCAGCCAGGAATCTGGAAACACCATATATTTT.